What follows describes a single T cell receptor (beta chain). Its antigen is not known. These data belong to a study of cytomegalovirus exposure and HLA in healthy donors. Study-level findings and limits: Altogether, 160 or so TCR beta chains were recorded as cytomegalovirus-associated. Most TCR sequences were rare, but some public TCRs occurred in many donors. Accurate HLA-A and HLA-B prediction from TCR beta sequences was reported for most subjects. Several V segments, TRBV6-2 and TRBV6-3 among them, could not be told apart and were dropped.

13 Jbeta primers and 60 Vbeta primers were used for the PCR. Only in-frame clones appear in the TCRdb table, and some are missing; sequencing was by immunoSEQ multiplex PCR. Among 95,000 to 100,000 clones listed, roughly three quarters were seen once. V was pared by 6 bases and J by 2 bases, with 4 bases between. This CDR3 region has 12 residues. CDR1 is SEHNR and CDR2 is FQNEAQ in the germline V gene (reference sequence). The gene calls are TRBV7-9 and TRBJ2-2; D remains ambiguous. The receptor was derived from a female donor in good health and CMV-seronegative. The sequenced sample consisted of PBMCs. The CDR3 coding sequence is TGTGCCAGCAGTCATAACACCGGGGAGCTGTTTTTT. Translated: CASSHNTGELFF.